The rows below give T cell receptor beta chains drawn from one sample of a study of cytomegalovirus exposure and HLA in healthy donors. Assay used: immunoSEQ multiplex PCR; TCRdb lists only in-frame clones, some missing. The sample has some 140,000 clones; 60% to 80% are singletons. Sequencing was done on a sample of PBMCs. Source of these receptors: a man aged 45-65 years in good health and CMV-seropositive. The CDR3 runs from the conserved cysteine through the conserved F or W. D genes are given only for firm matches. Where a row states a size, it is once, few, many or the class of an expanded clone; other rows omit it.

D gene	clone size	V gene	J gene	CDR3 protein	CDR3 DNA
-	-	TRBV6-5	TRBJ1-2	CASSPGGRIDYGYTF	TGTGCCAGCAGCCCGGGGGGGCGTATCGACTATGGCTACACCTTC
TRBD1	-	TRBV11-2	TRBJ1-1	CASSIATGRRTEAFF	TGTGCCAGCAGCATCGCGACAGGGAGACGCACTGAAGCTTTCTTT
-	-	TRBV7-9	TRBJ1-4	CASSLGTGATNEKLFF	TGTGCCAGCAGCTTAGGAACAGGCGCAACTAATGAAAAACTGTTTTTT
-	-	TRBV4-3	TRBJ2-3	CASSQDRREDTQYF	TGCGCCAGCAGCCAAGATCGGAGGGAAGATACGCAGTATTTT
-	-	TRBV11-2	TRBJ2-2	CASSYAASYTGELFF	TGTGCCAGCAGCTACGCGGCCTCATACACCGGGGAGCTGTTTTTT
TRBD1	-	TRBV13	TRBJ2-5	CASSPTQGGETQYF	TGTGCCAGCAGCCCAACACAGGGGGGAGAGACCCAGTACTTC
TRBD2	-	TRBV27	TRBJ2-1	CASSLRLAGGYEQFF	TGTGCCAGCAGTCTCCGACTAGCGGGGGGATATGAGCAGTTCTTC
-	few	TRBV5-5	TRBJ1-1	CASTLREGTEAFF	TGTGCCAGCACACTCCGGGAAGGCACTGAAGCTTTCTTT
TRBD1	-	TRBV5-1	TRBJ2-2	CASSSTGDLTGELFF	TGCGCCAGCAGCTCGACAGGGGACCTCACCGGGGAGCTGTTTTTT
TRBD1	-	TRBV6-4	TRBJ2-7	CASRNPTGVNYEQYF	TGTGCCAGCAGGAACCCCACAGGGGTCAACTACGAGCAGTACTTC
TRBD1	-	TRBV6-1	TRBJ1-4	CASSQVHRGSNEKLFF	TGTGCCAGCAGTCAAGTCCACAGGGGTTCTAATGAAAAACTGTTTTTT
TRBD2	-	TRBV4-2	TRBJ2-1	CASSQGSSGSAEQFF	TGTGCCAGCAGCCAAGGGAGTAGCGGGAGCGCTGAGCAGTTCTTC
TRBD1	-	TRBV5-4	TRBJ1-4	CASSRQGANEKLFF	TGTGCCAGCAGCCGACAGGGGGCTAATGAAAAACTGTTTTTT
-	-	TRBV6-1	TRBJ1-4	CTTGGDSSPEKLFF	TGTACAACCGGGGGGGACTCTAGCCCTGAAAAACTGTTTTTT
-	-	TRBV19	TRBJ2-1	CASSLRREDEQFF	TGTGCCAGTAGCCTAAGAAGGGAGGATGAGCAGTTCTTC
TRBD1	-	TRBV7-2	TRBJ1-2	CASSLAPGQGHYGYTF	TGTGCCAGCAGCTTAGCCCCGGGACAGGGGCACTATGGCTACACCTTC
-	-	TRBV5-8	TRBJ1-3	CASSLYRFSGNTIYF	TGTGCCAGCAGCTTGTACAGGTTCTCTGGAAACACCATATATTTT
-	-	TRBV28	TRBJ2-5	CASRGLGHQETQYF	TGTGCCAGCAGAGGACTGGGCCACCAAGAGACCCAGTACTTC
TRBD1	-	TRBV2	TRBJ1-1	CASSVSGSPGQLNTEAFF	TGTGCCAGCAGTGTATCTGGATCACCGGGACAGCTAAACACTGAAGCTTTCTTT
-	-	TRBV4-3	TRBJ2-2	CASSQDWPAGELFF	TGCGCCAGCAGCCAAGATTGGCCAGCCGGGGAGCTGTTTTTT
TRBD1	-	TRBV2	TRBJ1-4	CASSENAGGGEKLFF	TGTGCCAGCAGTGAGAACGCAGGGGGCGGTGAAAAACTGTTTTTT
-	few	TRBV27	TRBJ2-2	CASSLSPGAPANTGELFF	TGTGCCAGCAGTTTATCTCCAGGGGCCCCTGCGAACACCGGGGAGCTGTTTTTT
-	-	TRBV27	TRBJ1-2	CASSLAVSHGYTF	TGTGCCAGCAGTTTGGCAGTCTCTCATGGCTACACCTTC
-	-	TRBV11-1	TRBJ1-1	CASSPRRGETEAFF	TGTGCCAGCAGCCCGAGGCGGGGGGAGACTGAAGCTTTCTTT
TRBD1	-	TRBV19	TRBJ2-7	CASSIRDRGAYEQYF	TGTGCCAGTAGTATCCGGGACAGGGGGGCCTACGAGCAGTACTTC
TRBD1	once	TRBV7-2	TRBJ1-1	CASSLQTGYGNTEAFF	TGTGCCAGCAGCTTACAGACAGGGTATGGGAACACTGAAGCTTTCTTT
TRBD2	-	TRBV2	TRBJ2-7	CASKEREINEQYF	TGTGCCAGCAAGGAGCGGGAAATCAACGAGCAGTACTTC
-	-	TRBV7-8	TRBJ2-2	CASRQGGPRNTGELFF	TGTGCCAGCAGACAAGGGGGACCTCGGAACACCGGGGAGCTGTTTTTT
-	-	TRBV10-1	TRBJ2-3	CASSRANRGDTQYF	TGCGCCAGCAGCCGAGCGAACCGTGGAGATACGCAGTATTTT
-	-	TRBV4-1	TRBJ1-5	CASSQEAGGGRQPQHF	TGCGCCAGCAGCCAAGAGGCGGGGGGAGGACGTCAGCCCCAGCATTTT
-	-	TRBV4-2	TRBJ2-2	CASSQRGTGTSPGFRELFF	TGTGCCAGCAGCCAAAGGGGAACTGGGACTTCCCCGGGTTTCCGGGAGCTGTTTTTT
-	-	TRBV19	TRBJ1-1	CASSPQGPNTEAFF	TGTGCCAGTAGTCCACAGGGCCCGAACACTGAAGCTTTCTTT
TRBD1	-	TRBV11-3	TRBJ2-3	CASSGDRGPADTQYF	TGTGCCAGCAGCGGTGACAGGGGGCCGGCAGATACGCAGTATTTT
TRBD1	-	TRBV2	TRBJ2-6	CASSFFRDSFFSGANVLTF	TGTGCCAGCAGTTTTTTCCGGGACAGCTTTTTCTCTGGGGCCAACGTCCTGACTTTC
-	-	TRBV11-3	TRBJ2-3	CASSLGGSGTDTQYF	TGTGCCAGCAGCTTAGGAGGAAGTGGCACAGATACGCAGTATTTT
-	-	TRBV18	TRBJ2-3	CASSAISRTDTQYF	TGTGCCAGCTCAGCGATTAGTCGCACAGATACGCAGTATTTT
TRBD1	-	TRBV9	TRBJ1-4	CASSETGVNEKLFF	TGTGCCAGCAGCGAAACAGGGGTGAATGAAAAACTGTTTTTT
-	-	TRBV5-1	TRBJ1-6	CASSPGVSNSPLHF	TGCGCCAGCAGCCCCGGTGTCTCTAATTCACCCCTCCACTTT
TRBD2	-	TRBV9	TRBJ2-3	CASSVLAGGTDTQYF	TGTGCCAGCAGCGTACTAGCGGGGGGTACAGATACGCAGTATTTT
TRBD2	few	TRBV5-4	TRBJ2-3	CASSSSGGGSSTDTQYF	TGTGCCAGCAGTTCGAGCGGGGGGGGCTCTAGCACAGATACGCAGTATTTT
-	-	TRBV11-2	TRBJ1-2	CASSYPGHGYTF	TGTGCCAGCAGCTACCCAGGGCATGGCTACACCTTC
-	-	TRBV18	TRBJ1-5	CASSIDSNQPQHF	TGTGCCAGCTCGATAGATAGCAATCAGCCCCAGCATTTT
-	-	TRBV12-5	TRBJ2-7	CASGLITGLLPACEQYF	TGTGCTAGTGGTTTGATTACAGGGCTCCTGCCTGCCTGCGAGCAGTACTTC
-	-	TRBV2	TRBJ1-6	CASSAEAIYNSPLHF	TGTGCCAGCAGTGCTGAGGCGATCTATAATTCACCCCTCCACTTT
-	-	TRBV11-3	TRBJ1-1	CASSLDAAPRGEAFF	TGTGCCAGCAGCTTAGATGCAGCGCCTCGCGGTGAAGCTTTCTTT
TRBD2	-	TRBV7-6	TRBJ2-7	CASSLIQGGYEQYF	TGTGCCAGCAGCTTAATCCAGGGAGGGTACGAGCAGTACTTC
-	once	TRBV7-2	TRBJ1-2	CASSLRGSSGGYTF	TGTGCCAGCAGCTTACGTGGTTCTTCGGGTGGCTACACCTTC
TRBD1	few	TRBV19	TRBJ2-7	CASSSPGQGAYEQYF	TGTGCCAGTAGCTCCCCGGGACAGGGAGCCTACGAGCAGTACTTC
TRBD1	-	TRBV4-1	TRBJ1-1	CASSQAWTGDTLNTEAFF	TGCGCCAGCAGCCAAGCGTGGACAGGGGATACGCTGAACACTGAAGCTTTCTTT
TRBD1	-	TRBV5-1	TRBJ2-3	CASSRTGGEDTQYF	TGCGCCAGCAGCCGGACAGGGGGTGAGGATACGCAGTATTTT
-	-	TRBV5-1	TRBJ1-6	CASSLEPNSPLHF	TGCGCCAGCAGCTTGGAGCCTAATTCACCCCTCCACTTT
-	once	TRBV6-5	TRBJ2-3	CASRLGGTSTDTQYF	TGTGCCAGCCGACTAGGAGGGACTAGCACAGATACGCAGTATTTT
-	-	TRBV5-4	TRBJ1-1	CASSPGRVPEAFF	TGTGCCAGCAGCCCCGGCCGGGTGCCTGAAGCTTTCTTT
-	-	TRBV29-1	TRBJ2-3	CSVDLGLTDTQYF	TGCAGCGTTGATTTGGGGCTCACAGATACGCAGTATTTT
-	-	TRBV5-1	TRBJ1-1	CASSLVGGSEAFF	TGCGCCAGCAGCTTGGTAGGGGGTAGTGAAGCTTTCTTT
-	-	TRBV6-1	TRBJ1-4	CASRGEWGEKLFF	TGTGCCAGTCGGGGGGAGTGGGGTGAAAAACTGTTTTTT
-	-	TRBV7-7	TRBJ2-5	CASSLGGGETQYF	TGTGCTAGCAGCTTAGGTGGAGGGGAGACCCAGTACTTC
-	-	TRBV2	TRBJ2-1	CASRLTGGLGEQFF	TGTGCCAGCAGGTTGACAGGGGGACTAGGTGAGCAGTTCTTC
TRBD1	-	TRBV7-8	TRBJ1-1	CASSPDRGDTEAFF	TGTGCCAGCAGCCCGGACAGGGGCGATACTGAAGCTTTCTTT